This record concerns one T cell receptor beta chain sequence. The sample is drawn from a study of blood T cell repertoires in COVID-19. Study context: Samples representing acute and convalescent COVID-19 were sourced from the United States, Italy and Spain.

The CDR3 is made up of 15 amino acids. The V gene lost 5 bases and the J gene lost 6 bases, with 18 bases spanning the gap. From germline, CDR1 is LNHNV and CDR2 YYDKDF (reference sequence). Resolution of symptoms, clearance, or two negative PCRs was present in recovered Cohort 3 donors. TCRdb's copy holds only in-frame clones and misses some; the assay was immunoSEQ multiplex PCR. The sample has around 280,000 clones; 89% are singletons. V is TRBV15 and J is TRBJ2-3; weak D call: TRBD2 (6 bases). The sequenced sample consisted of PBMCs or T cells enriched from blood (not recorded which). This TCR was sampled from a middle-aged woman who had recovered from COVID-19. The CDR3 DNA follows: TGTGCCACCAGCGATCAACGGGACTCCTCGGATACGCAGTATTTT. Translation: CATSDQRDSSDTQYF.